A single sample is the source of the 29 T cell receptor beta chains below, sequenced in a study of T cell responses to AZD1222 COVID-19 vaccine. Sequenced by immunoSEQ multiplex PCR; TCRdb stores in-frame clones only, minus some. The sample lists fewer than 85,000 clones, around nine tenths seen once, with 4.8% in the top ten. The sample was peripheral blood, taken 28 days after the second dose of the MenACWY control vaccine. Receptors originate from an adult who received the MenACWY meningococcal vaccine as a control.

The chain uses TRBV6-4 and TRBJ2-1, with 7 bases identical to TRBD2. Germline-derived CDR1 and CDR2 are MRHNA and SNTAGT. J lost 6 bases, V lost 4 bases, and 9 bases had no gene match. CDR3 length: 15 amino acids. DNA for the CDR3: TGTGCCAGCAGTGTGGCGGGAGAGGCGGGCAATGAGCAGTTCTTC. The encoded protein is CASSVAGEAGNEQFF.

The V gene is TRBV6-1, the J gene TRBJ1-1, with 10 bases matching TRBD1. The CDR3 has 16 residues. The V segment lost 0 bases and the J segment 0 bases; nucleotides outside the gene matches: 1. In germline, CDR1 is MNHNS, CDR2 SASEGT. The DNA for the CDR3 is TGTGCCAGCAGTGAAGCGGGGACAGGGGTGAACACTGAAGCTTTCTTT. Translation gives CASSEAGTGVNTEAFF.

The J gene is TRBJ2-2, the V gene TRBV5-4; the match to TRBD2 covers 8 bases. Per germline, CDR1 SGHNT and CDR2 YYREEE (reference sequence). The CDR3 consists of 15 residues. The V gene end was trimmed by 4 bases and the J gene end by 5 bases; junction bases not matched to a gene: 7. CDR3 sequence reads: CASSRLATRTGELFF. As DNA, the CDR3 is TGTGCCAGCAGCAGACTAGCGACCCGTACCGGGGAGCTGTTTTTT.

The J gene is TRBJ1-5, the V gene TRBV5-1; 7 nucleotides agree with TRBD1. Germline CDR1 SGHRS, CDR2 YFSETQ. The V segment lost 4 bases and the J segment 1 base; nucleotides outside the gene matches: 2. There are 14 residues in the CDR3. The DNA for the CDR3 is TGCGCCAGCAGCCTGACAGGGAGCAATCAGCCCCAGCATTTT. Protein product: CASSLTGSNQPQHF. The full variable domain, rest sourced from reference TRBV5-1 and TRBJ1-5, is KAGVTQTPRYLIKTRGQQVTLSCSPISGHRSVSWYQQTPGQGLQFLFEYFSETQRNKGNFPGRFSGRQFSNSRSEMNVSTLELGDSALYLCASSLTGSNQPQHFGDGTRLSIL.

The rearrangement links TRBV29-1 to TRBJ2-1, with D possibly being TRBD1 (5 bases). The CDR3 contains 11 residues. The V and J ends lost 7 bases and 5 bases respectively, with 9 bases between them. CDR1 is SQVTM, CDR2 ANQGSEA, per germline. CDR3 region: CSGLGDNEQFF. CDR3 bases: TGCAGCGGCCTAGGGGACAATGAGCAGTTCTTC.

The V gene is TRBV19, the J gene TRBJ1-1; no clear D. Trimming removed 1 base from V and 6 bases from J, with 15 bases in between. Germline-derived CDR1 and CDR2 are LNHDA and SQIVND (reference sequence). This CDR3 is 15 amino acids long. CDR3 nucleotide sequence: TGTGCCAGTAGTATAGTTTCCACATTAGGCGCTGAAGCTTTCTTT. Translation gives CASSIVSTLGAEAFF.

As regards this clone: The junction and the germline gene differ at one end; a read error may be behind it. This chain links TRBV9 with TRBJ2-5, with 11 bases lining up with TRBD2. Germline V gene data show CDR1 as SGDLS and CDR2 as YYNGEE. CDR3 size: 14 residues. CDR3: CASNVAGGHETQYF. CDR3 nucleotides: TGTGCCAGCAACGTAGCGGGGGGGCATGAGACCCAGTACTTC. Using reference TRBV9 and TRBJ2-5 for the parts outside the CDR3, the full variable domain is DSGVTQTPKHLITATGQRVTLRCSPRSGDLSVYWYQQSLDQGLQFLIQYYNGEERAKGNILERFSAQQFPDLHSELNLSSLELGDSALYFCASNVAGGHETQYFGPGTRLLVL.

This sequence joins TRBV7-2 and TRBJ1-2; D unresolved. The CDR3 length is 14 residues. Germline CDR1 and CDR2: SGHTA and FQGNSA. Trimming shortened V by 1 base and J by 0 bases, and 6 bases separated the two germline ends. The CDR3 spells CASSLVGANYGYTF. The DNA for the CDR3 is TGTGCCAGCAGCTTAGTTGGCGCTAACTATGGCTACACCTTC.

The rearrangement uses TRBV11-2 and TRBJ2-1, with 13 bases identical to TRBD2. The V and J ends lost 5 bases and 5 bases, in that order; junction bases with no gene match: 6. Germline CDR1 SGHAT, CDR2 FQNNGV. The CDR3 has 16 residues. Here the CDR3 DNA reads TGTGCCAGCAGCCCTCGACTAGCGGGAGGTAACAATGAGCAGTTCTTC. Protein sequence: CASSPRLAGGNNEQFF.

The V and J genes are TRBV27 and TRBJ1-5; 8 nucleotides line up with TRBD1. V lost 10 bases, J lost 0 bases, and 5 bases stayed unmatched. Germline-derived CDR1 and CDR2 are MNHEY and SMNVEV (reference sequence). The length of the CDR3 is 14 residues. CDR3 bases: TGTGCCACCGCGGGACAGGATAGCAATCAGCCCCAGCATTTT. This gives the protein CATAGQDSNQPQHF.

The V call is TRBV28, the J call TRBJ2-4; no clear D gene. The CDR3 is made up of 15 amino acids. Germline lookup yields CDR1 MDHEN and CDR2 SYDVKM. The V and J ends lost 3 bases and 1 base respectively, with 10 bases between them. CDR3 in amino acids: CASSFRTQAKNIQYF. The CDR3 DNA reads TGTGCCAGCAGTTTTCGGACGCAGGCCAAAAACATTCAGTACTTC.

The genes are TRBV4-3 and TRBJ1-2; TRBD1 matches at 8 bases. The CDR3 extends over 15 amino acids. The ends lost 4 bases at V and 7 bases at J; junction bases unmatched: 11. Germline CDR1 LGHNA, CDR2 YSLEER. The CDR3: CASSPNDGTGIGYTF. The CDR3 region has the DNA TGCGCCAGCAGCCCGAACGACGGGACAGGAATTGGCTACACCTTC.

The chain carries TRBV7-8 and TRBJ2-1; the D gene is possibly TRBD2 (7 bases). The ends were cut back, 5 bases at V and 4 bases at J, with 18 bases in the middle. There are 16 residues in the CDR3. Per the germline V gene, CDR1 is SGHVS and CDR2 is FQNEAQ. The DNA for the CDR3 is TGTGCCAGCAGCCGTCTGGGGGGGGACATTTACAATGAGCAGTTCTTC. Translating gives CASSRLGGDIYNEQFF. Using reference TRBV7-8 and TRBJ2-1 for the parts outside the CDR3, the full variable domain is GAGVSQSPRYKVAKRGQDVALRCDPISGHVSLFWYQQALGQGPEFLTYFQNEAQLDKSGLPSDRFFAERPEGSVSTLKIQRTQQEDSAVYLCASSRLGGDIYNEQFFGPGTRLTVL.

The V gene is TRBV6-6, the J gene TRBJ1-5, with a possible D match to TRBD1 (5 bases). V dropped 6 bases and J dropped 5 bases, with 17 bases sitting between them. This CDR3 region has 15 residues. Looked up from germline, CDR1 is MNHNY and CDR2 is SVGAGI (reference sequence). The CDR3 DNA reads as TGTGCCAGCAGCGCCCGGGAGGGACGGTATCAGCCCCAGCATTTT. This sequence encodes CASSAREGRYQPQHF.

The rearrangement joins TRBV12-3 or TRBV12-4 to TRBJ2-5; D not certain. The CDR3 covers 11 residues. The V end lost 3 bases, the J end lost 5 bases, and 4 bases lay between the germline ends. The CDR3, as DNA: TGTGCCAGCAGTTTGGGGGAGACCCAGTACTTC. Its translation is CASSLGETQYF.

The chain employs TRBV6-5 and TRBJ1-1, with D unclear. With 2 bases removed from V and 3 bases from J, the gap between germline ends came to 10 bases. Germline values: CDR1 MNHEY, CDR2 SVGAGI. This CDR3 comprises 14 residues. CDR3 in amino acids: CASSYGQGDTEAFF. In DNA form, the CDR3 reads TGTGCCAGCAGTTACGGGCAAGGAGACACTGAAGCTTTCTTT.

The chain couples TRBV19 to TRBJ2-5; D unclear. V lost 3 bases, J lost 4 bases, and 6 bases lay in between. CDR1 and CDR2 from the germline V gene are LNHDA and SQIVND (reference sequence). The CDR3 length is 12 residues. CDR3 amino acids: CASSMAGETQYF. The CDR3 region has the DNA TGTGCCAGTAGTATGGCCGGAGAGACCCAGTACTTC.

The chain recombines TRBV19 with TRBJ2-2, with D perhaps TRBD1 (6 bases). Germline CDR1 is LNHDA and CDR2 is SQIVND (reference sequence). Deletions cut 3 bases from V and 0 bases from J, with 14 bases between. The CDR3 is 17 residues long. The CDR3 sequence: CASSIGLRDTNTGELFF. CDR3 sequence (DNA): TGTGCCAGTAGTATTGGACTCCGGGACACGAACACCGGGGAGCTGTTTTTT.

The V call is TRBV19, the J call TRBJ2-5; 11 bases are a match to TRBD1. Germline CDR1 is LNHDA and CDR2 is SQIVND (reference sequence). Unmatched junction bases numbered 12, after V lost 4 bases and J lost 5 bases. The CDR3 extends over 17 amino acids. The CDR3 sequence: CASSNPPGTGGTETQYF. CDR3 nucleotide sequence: TGTGCCAGTAGTAACCCTCCCGGGACAGGGGGTACTGAGACCCAGTACTTC.

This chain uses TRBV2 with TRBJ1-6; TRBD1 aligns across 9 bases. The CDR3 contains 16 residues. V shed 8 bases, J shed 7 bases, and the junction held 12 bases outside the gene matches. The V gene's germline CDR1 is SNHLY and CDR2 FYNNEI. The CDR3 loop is CASSSRTGERNSPLHF. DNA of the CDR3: TGTGCCAGCTCGAGCCGGACAGGGGAGAGGAATTCACCCCTCCACTTT.

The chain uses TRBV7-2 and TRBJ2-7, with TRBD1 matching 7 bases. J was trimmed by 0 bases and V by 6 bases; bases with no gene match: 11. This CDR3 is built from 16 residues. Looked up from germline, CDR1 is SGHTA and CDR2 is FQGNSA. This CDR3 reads CASSPGTAANSYEQYF. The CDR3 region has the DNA TGTGCCAGCAGTCCCGGGACAGCCGCCAACTCCTACGAGCAGTACTTC.

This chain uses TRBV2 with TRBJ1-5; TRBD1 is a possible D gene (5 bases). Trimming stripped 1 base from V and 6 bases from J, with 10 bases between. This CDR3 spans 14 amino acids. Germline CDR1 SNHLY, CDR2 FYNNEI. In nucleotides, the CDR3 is TGTGCCAGCAGTGAAGGGCAGGGAGGTCAGCCCCAGCATTTT. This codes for CASSEGQGGQPQHF.

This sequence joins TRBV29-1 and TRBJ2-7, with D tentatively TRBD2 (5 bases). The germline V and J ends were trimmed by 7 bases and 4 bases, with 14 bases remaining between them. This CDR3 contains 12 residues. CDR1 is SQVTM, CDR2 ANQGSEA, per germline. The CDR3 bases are TGCAGCGCCCGGACTGATTGGTACGAGCAGTACTTC. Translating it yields CSARTDWYEQYF.

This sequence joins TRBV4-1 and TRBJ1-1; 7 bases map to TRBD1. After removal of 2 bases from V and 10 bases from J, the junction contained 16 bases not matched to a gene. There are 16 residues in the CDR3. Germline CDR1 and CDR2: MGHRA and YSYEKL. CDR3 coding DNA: TGCGCCAGCAGCCAACGAACAACACAGGGGACCACAAGAGCTTTCTTT. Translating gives CASSQRTTQGTTRAFF.

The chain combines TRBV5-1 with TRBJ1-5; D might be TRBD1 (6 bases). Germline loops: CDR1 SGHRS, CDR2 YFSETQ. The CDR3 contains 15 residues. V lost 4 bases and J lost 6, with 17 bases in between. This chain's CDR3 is CASSITGSEGQPQHF. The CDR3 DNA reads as TGCGCCAGCAGCATCACAGGGTCTGAAGGTCAGCCCCAGCATTTT.

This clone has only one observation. DNA for the CDR3: TGTGCCAGCAGCTTGTACGGACAGGGGGTGGCCTACAATGAGCAGTTCTTC. It yields the protein CASSLYGQGVAYNEQFF. The rearrangement links TRBV5-6 to TRBJ2-1, with 10 nucleotides matching TRBD1. Germline CDR1 SGHDT, CDR2 YYEEEE. With 1 base clipped from V and 2 bases from J, the junction kept 6 bases outside the gene matches. The CDR3 consists of 17 residues.

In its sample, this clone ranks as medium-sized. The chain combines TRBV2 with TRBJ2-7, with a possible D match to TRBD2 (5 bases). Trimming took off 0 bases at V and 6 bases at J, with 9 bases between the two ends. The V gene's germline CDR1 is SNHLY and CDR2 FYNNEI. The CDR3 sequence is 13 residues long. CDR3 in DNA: TGTGCCAGCAGTGAAGCGGGGAGCGGCGAGCAGTACTTC. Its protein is CASSEAGSGEQYF.

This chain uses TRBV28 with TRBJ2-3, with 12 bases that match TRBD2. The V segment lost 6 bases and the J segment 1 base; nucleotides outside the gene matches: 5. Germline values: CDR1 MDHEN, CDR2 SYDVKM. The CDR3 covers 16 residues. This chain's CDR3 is CASSPSGRGGTDTQYF. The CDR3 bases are TGTGCCAGCAGCCCTAGCGGGAGGGGGGGCACAGATACGCAGTATTTT. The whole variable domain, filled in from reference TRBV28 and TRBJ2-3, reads DVKVTQSSRYLVKRTGEKVFLECVQDMDHENMFWYRQDPGLGLRLIYFSYDVKMKEKGDIPEGYSVSREKKERFSLILESASTNQTSMYLCASSPSGRGGTDTQYFGPGTRLTVL.

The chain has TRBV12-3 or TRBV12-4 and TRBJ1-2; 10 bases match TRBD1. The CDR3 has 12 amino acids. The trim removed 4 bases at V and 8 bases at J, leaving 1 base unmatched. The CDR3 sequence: CASSSTGGGYTF. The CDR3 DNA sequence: TGTGCCAGCAGTTCGACAGGGGGCGGCTACACCTTC.